This T cell receptor beta chain is drawn from a study of PD-1 blockade in classical Hodgkin lymphoma. Notes on the study in general: Partial responders and progressors had significantly lower baseline TCR diversity. Those patients who began receiving nivolumab less than 1 year after ASCT had lower diversity, and they were excluded. A reduction in baseline TCR diversity was reportedly seen in newly diagnosed patients relative to healthy donors.

Clones were read by immunoSEQ multiplex PCR, and TCRdb kept only the in-frame ones, dropping some. The table shows 50,000 to 65,000 clones, with more than 75% occurring only once. Per germline, CDR1 MNHNS and CDR2 SASEGT. The CDR3 consists of 13 residues. Trimming cost V 5 bases and J 2 bases, with 9 bases left between them. On this clone itself: What it binds is not known.

Each patient experienced a relapse that followed autologous stem cell transplantation, and brentuximab vedotin exposure varied. The source of this sequence is a human donor with classical Hodgkin lymphoma. The chain couples TRBV6-1 to TRBJ1-2, with D possibly matching TRBD1 (6 bases). This specimen consisted of peripheral blood mononuclear cells (PBMCs), obtained before the second cycle of nivolumab. The CDR3 protein is CASSRTVNYGYTF. In DNA, the CDR3 is TGTGCCAGCAGTCGGACAGTCAACTATGGCTACACCTTC.